This is a list of T cell receptor beta chains from one sample in a study of T-cell reconstitution after alpha-beta-depleted transplantation in children. TCRdb itself ran the PCR reads through MiXCR, one entry per CDR3 protein. The top ten hold roughly 2.6% of the sample, which has approximately 250,000 distinct CDR3 sequences, 25% seen once. The starting material was PBMCs, obtained before TCRalphabeta/CD19-depleted stem cell transplant. Receptors originate from a girl aged 2-10 years with Fanconi anemia, due to receive a stem cell transplant. Each CDR3 is given with its conserved first and last residue. D genes are given only for firm matches. Only some rows state a clone size, as once, few, many or a class for expanded clones.

>TRBJ2-6|many|.|TRBV12-3/TRBV12-4
CASSFAGANVLTF
TGTGCCAGCAGTTTCGCTGGGGCCAACGTCCTGACTTTC
>TRBJ2-7|.|.|TRBV29-1
CSVAPGLYEQYF
TGCAGCGTTGCCCCAGGCCTCTACGAGCAGTACTTC
>TRBJ2-7|few|TRBD1|TRBV20-1
CSAIRPGTGSYEQYF
TGCAGTGCTATACGTCCCGGGACAGGTAGCTACGAGCAGTACTTC
>TRBJ2-2|.|TRBD1|TRBV12-3/TRBV12-4
CASSLARGRDTGELFF
TGTGCCAGCAGTTTAGCAAGGGGGCGAGACACCGGGGAGCTGTTTTTT
>TRBJ2-7|many|TRBD2|TRBV2
CASTIAGEQYF
TGTGCCAGCACTATAGCGGGAGAGCAGTACTTC
>TRBJ2-5|.|TRBD2|TRBV7-6
CASRLAGGLGETQYF
TGTGCCAGCAGGCTAGCGGGAGGGCTCGGAGAGACCCAGTACTTC
>TRBJ1-5|many|.|TRBV7-2
CASSLTVFQPQHF
TGTGCCAGCAGCTTAACGGTCTTTCAGCCCCAGCATTTT
>TRBJ2-6|many|.|TRBV29-1
CSVEAGANVLTF
TGCAGCGTTGAGGCTGGGGCCAACGTCCTGACTTTC
>TRBJ2-7|.|TRBD1|TRBV18
CASSPLTGTSYEQYF
TGTGCCAGCTCACCACTGACAGGGACGTCCTACGAGCAGTACTTC
>TRBJ2-7|.|.|TRBV20-1
CSARDRLGYYEQYF
TGCAGTGCTAGAGATCGACTAGGCTACTACGAGCAGTACTTC
>TRBJ1-6|many|TRBD1|TRBV12-3/TRBV12-4
CASSSIYGTAPLHF
TGTGCCAGCAGTTCCATTTACGGGACAGCACCCCTCCACTTT
>TRBJ2-7|.|TRBD1|TRBV20-1
CSARANRGEYF
TGCAGTGCTAGAGCCAACAGGGGCGAGTACTTC
>TRBJ2-7|many|.|TRBV29-1
CSAETNSYEQYF
TGCAGCGCTGAGACTAACTCCTACGAGCAGTACTTC
>TRBJ2-7|many|.|TRBV25-1
CASTERGGGQYF
TGTGCCAGCACCGAACGTGGGGGCGGGCAGTACTTC
>TRBJ2-4|.|.|TRBV6-1
CASTEETKNIQYF
TGTGCCAGCACGGAGGAAACCAAAAACATTCAGTACTTC
>TRBJ2-7|.|TRBD1|TRBV2
CASSVQGNEQYF
TGTGCCAGCAGTGTACAGGGGAACGAGCAGTACTTC
>TRBJ2-1|.|TRBD1|TRBV20-1
CSAQGAYNEQFF
TGCAGTGCTCAGGGGGCCTACAATGAGCAGTTCTTC
>TRBJ2-7|few|TRBD2|TRBV7-2
CASSWASGALEQYF
TGTGCCAGCAGCTGGGCTAGCGGGGCGCTAGAGCAGTACTTC
>TRBJ1-1|few|.|TRBV14
CASRRRVSTEAFF
TGTGCCAGCAGAAGGAGGGTGAGCACTGAAGCTTTCTTT
>TRBJ2-7|.|.|TRBV20-1
CSASRRRVRGYEQYF
TGCAGTGCTAGCAGGCGCCGGGTACGGGGCTACGAGCAGTACTTC
>TRBJ2-7|few|.|TRBV5-1
CASREGRYEQYF
TGCGCCAGCCGAGAGGGCCGCTACGAGCAGTACTTC